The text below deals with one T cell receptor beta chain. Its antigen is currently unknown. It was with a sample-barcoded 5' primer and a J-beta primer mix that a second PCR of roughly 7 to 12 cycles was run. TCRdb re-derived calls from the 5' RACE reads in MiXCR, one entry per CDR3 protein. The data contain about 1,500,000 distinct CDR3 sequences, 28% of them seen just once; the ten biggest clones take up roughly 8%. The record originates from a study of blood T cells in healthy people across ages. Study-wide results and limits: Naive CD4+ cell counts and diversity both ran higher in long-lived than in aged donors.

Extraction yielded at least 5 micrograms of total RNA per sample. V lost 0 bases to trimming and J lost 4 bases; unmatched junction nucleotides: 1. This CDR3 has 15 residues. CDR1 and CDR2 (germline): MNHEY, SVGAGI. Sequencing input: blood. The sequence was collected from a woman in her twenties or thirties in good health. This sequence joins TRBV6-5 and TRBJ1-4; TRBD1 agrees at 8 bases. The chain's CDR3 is CASSYSTGVNEKLFF. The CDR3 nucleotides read TGTGCCAGCAGTTACTCGACAGGGGTTAATGAAAAACTGTTTTTT.